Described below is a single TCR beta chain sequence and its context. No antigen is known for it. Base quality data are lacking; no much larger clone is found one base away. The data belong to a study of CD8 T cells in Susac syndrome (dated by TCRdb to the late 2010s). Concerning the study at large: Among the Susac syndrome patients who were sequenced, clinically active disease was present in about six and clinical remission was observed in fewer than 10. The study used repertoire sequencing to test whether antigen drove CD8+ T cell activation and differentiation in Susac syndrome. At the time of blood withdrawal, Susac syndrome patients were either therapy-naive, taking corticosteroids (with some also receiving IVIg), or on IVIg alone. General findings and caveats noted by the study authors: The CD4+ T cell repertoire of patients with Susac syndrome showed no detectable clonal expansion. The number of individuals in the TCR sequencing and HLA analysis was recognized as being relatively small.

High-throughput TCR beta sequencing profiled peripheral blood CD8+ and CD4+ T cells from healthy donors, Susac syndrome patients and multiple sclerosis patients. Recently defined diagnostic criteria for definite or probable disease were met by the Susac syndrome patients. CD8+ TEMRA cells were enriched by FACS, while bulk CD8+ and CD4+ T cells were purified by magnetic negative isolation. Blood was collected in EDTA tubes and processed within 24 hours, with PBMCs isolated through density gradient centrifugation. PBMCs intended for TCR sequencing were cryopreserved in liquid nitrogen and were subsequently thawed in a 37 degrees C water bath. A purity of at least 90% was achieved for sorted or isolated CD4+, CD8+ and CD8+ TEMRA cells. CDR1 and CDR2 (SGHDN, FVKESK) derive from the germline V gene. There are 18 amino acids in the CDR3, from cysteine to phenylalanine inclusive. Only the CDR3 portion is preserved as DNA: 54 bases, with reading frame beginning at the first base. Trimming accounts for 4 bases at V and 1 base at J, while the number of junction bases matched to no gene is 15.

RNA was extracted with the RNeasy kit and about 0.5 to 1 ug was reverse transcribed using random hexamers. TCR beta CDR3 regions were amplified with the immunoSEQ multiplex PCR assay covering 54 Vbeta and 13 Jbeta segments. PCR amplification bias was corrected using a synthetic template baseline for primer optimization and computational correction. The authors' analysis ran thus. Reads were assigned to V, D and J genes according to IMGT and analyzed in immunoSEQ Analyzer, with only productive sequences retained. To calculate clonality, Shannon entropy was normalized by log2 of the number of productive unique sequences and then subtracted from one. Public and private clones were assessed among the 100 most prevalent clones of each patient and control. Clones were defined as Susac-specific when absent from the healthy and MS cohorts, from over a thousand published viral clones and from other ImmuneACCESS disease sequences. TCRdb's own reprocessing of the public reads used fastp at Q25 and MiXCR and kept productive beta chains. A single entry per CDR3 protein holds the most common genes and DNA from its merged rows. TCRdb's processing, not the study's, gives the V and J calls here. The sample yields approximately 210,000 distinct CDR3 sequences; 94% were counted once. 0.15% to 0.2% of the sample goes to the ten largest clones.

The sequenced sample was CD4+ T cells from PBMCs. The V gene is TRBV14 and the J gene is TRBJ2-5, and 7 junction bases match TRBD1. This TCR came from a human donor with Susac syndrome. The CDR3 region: CASSRRTGTVIPQETQYF. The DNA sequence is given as TGTGCCAGCAGCCGTCGAACGGGGACAGTTATTCCCCAAGAGACCCAGTACTTC.